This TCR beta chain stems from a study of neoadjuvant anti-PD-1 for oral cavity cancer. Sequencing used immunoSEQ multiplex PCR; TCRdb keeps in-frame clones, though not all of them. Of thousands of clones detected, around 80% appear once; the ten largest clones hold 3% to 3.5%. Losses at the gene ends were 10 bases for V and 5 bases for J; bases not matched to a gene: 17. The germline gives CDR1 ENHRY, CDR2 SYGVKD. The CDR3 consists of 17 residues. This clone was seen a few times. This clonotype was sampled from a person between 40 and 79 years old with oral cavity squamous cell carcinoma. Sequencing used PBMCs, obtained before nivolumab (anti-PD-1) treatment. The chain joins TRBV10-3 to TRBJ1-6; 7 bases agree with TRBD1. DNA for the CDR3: TGTGCCACTCGAGGGATAAGGGGGCGCACTGATAATTCACCCCTCCACTTT. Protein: CATRGIRGRTDNSPLHF.